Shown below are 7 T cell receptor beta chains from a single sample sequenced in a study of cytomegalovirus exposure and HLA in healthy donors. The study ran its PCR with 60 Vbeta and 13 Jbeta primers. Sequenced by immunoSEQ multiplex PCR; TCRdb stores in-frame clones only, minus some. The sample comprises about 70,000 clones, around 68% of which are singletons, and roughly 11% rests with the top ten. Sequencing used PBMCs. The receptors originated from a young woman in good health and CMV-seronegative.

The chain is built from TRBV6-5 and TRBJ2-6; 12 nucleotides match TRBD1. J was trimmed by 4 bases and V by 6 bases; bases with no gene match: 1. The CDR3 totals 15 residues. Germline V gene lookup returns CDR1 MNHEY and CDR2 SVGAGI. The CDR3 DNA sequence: TGTGCCAGCAGGGGACAGGGGGCGGGGGCCAACGTCCTGACTTTC. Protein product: CASRGQGAGANVLTF.

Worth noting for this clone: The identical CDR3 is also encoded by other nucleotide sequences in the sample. CDR3 nucleotide sequence: TGCGCCAGCAGTGAGTCAAGACAGGGGCATGGCTACACCTTC. Protein: CASSESRQGHGYTF. The rearrangement joins TRBV10-1 to TRBJ1-2, with 8 bases that match TRBD1. Trimming at V came to 0 bases and at J to 6 bases, leaving 3 bases not matched to a gene. From germline, CDR1 is WNHNN and CDR2 SYGVQD (reference sequence). This CDR3 has 14 residues.

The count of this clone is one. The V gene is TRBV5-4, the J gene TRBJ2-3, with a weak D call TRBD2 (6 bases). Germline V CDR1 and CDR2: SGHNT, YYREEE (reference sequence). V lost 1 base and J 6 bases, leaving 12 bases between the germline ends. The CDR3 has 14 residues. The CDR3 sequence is CASSLSGEADTQYF. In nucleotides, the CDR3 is TGTGCCAGCAGCTTGTCGGGGGAAGCGGATACGCAGTATTTT.

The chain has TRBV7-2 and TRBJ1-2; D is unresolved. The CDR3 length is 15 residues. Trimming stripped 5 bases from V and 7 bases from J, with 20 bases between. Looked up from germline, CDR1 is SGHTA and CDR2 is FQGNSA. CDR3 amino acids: CASSPTLIGISGYTF. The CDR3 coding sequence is TGTGCCAGCAGCCCCACTCTAATCGGGATCTCTGGCTACACCTTC.

Here the CDR3 DNA reads TGCGCCAGCACCCCTGGACAGGACGCAACTAATGAAAAACTGTTTTTT. Protein: CASTPGQDATNEKLFF. The V and J genes are TRBV10-2 and TRBJ1-4; TRBD1 matches at 7 bases. The CDR3 contains 16 residues. With 7 bases clipped from V and 0 bases from J, the junction kept 8 bases outside the gene matches. Germline V gene lookup returns CDR1 WSHSY and CDR2 SAAADI.

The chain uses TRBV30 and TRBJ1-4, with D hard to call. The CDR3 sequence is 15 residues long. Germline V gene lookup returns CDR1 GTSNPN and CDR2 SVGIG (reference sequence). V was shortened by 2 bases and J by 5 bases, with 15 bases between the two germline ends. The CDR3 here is CAWSLSPGRNEKLFF. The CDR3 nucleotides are TGTGCCTGGAGTCTTTCACCGGGGAGAAATGAAAAACTGTTTTTT.

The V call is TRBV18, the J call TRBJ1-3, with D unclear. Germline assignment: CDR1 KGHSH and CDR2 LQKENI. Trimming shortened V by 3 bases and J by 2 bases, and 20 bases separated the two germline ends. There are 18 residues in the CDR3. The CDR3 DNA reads TGTGCCAGCTCACCTGCTACGAAGTCCCGGGGAACTGGAAACACCATATATTTT. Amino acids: CASSPATKSRGTGNTIYF.